This T cell receptor beta chain was obtained from a study of blood T cell repertoires in COVID-19. Study context: Sites across the United States, Italy and Spain contributed samples from acute and convalescent COVID-19.

Here immunoSEQ multiplex PCR was the method, and the copy in TCRdb shows in-frame clones only, minus some. The top ten hold about 2.1% of the sample, which has 300,000 to 450,000 clones, approximately 87% seen once. The CDR3 sequence is 13 residues long. Germline CDR1 MNHNY, CDR2 SVGAGI (reference sequence). Trimming removed 0 bases at V and 3 bases at J, with 6 bases between. This clone occurred a few times. The clonotype comes from a man in his forties in a cohort exposed to, infected with or recovered from COVID-19 (not recorded which). J is TRBJ2-7 and V is TRBV6-6; D gene uncertain. Sequencing used PBMCs or T cells enriched from blood (not recorded which). The DNA for the CDR3 is TGTGCCAGCAGTTACTCTATAATCTACGAGCAGTACTTC. Translating gives CASSYSIIYEQYF.